The next 26 T cell receptor beta chains were all read from a single sample in a study of regulatory T cells in long-lasting Graves disease. CDR3 regions were amplified by Arm-PCR using iRepertoire HTBI primers to build TCR beta libraries. TCRdb re-called the multiplex PCR reads through MiXCR, storing one row per CDR3 protein. The sample contains roughly 610,000 distinct CDR3 sequences, roughly 16% of which appear only once. Time point noted: newly diagnosed GD, antithyroid drugs for less than 3 months. PBMCs were the source of the RNA used for TCR sequencing. Another study also made use of these data, one on T cells in Graves' hyperthyroidism and ophthalmopathy.

The sample consisted of peripheral blood mononuclear cells (PBMCs), taken at new diagnosis, from a patient treated with antithyroid drugs. These TCRs come from a man aged 18-30 years with Graves disease.

This clonotype has a handful of counts. The chain combines TRBV20-1 with TRBJ2-1; 7 bases fit TRBD2. The CDR3 extends over 17 amino acids. V trimming: 2 bases; J trimming: 0 bases; junction bases outside the gene matches: 10. CDR1 and CDR2 from the germline V gene are DFQATT and SNEGSKA (reference sequence). In DNA, the CDR3 is TGCAGTGCTAGACACCTAGCGGATTACAGCTCCTACAATGAGCAGTTCTTC. Protein product: CSARHLADYSSYNEQFF.

The table lists this clonotype with a few counts. This chain links TRBV7-9 with TRBJ2-1, with 14 bases aligning to TRBD2. This CDR3 is 18 amino acids long. V was clipped by 6 bases and J by 8 bases; unmatched bases: 15. From germline, CDR1 is SEHNR and CDR2 FQNEAQ (reference sequence). The CDR3 loop is CASSSGPGLAGVRDEQFF. The CDR3 nucleotides read TGTGCCAGCAGTTCGGGCCCGGGACTAGCGGGAGTACGGGATGAGCAGTTCTTC.

Concerning this clonotype: A read error may be the cause here, since a much bigger clone is one base away. V and J are TRBV15 and TRBJ1-2, with 7 positions matching TRBD1. The ends lost 0 bases at V and 8 bases at J; junction bases unmatched: 9. Germline V gives CDR1 LNHNV, CDR2 YYDKDF (reference sequence). The CDR3 covers 15 residues. CDR3 sequence reads: CATSRDPTGVSGYTF. The CDR3 DNA follows: TGTGCCACCAGCAGAGATCCAACAGGGGTAAGCGGCTACACCTTC.

The sample holds a few counts of this clonotype. The chain joins TRBV6-5 to TRBJ1-1, with D perhaps TRBD1 (5 bases). CDR3 length: 14 residues. Germline CDR1 MNHEY, CDR2 SVGAGI. Trimming stripped 2 bases from V and 1 base from J, with 8 bases between. CDR3 region: CASSYGRANTEAFF. Here the CDR3 DNA reads TGTGCCAGCAGTTACGGCAGGGCGAACACTGAAGCTTTCTTT.

In its sample, this clonotype was seen a few times. V gene TRBV30 combines with J gene TRBJ2-7, with D perhaps matching TRBD2 (6 bases). CDR1 and CDR2 (germline): GTSNPN, SVGIG (reference sequence). V lost 0 bases to trimming and J lost 5 bases, with 20 bases between them. The CDR3 is 16 amino acids. Written as DNA, the CDR3 is TGTGCCTGGAGTGTACCGGCGGGACCCTGGACGGACGAGCAGTACTTC. Amino acid sequence: CAWSVPAGPWTDEQYF.

This clonotype was detected ten times or more. The J gene is TRBJ2-1, the V gene TRBV12-3 or TRBV12-4; D unclear. This CDR3 comprises 17 residues. The V end was cut by 3 bases, the J end by 0 bases, with 15 bases between. The CDR3 loop is CASSFRRTSSSYNEQFF. DNA of the CDR3: TGTGCCAGCAGTTTTAGGCGGACGTCTAGCTCCTACAATGAGCAGTTCTTC.

The chain employs TRBV11-2 and TRBJ1-5, with a weak D call TRBD1 (6 bases). The CDR3 has 17 residues. The germline CDR1 and CDR2 sequences are SGHAT and FQNNGV. Trimming removed 4 bases at V and 5 bases at J, with 21 bases between. The CDR3 DNA sequence: TGTGCCAGCAGCTCCGCCCGGGACACCCGGGGGGATCAGCCCCAGCATTTT. Translation gives CASSSARDTRGDQPQHF.

The chain carries TRBV20-1 and TRBJ2-3; 7 bases agree with TRBD2. Trimming at V came to 0 bases and at J to 0 bases, leaving 6 bases not matched to a gene. The germline V gene has CDR1 DFQATT and CDR2 SNEGSKA (reference sequence). This CDR3 contains 16 residues. In DNA, the CDR3 is TGCAGTGCTAGAGATGGTCAGCGGGGTAGCACAGATACGCAGTATTTT. As protein: CSARDGQRGSTDTQYF.

This clonotype showed up just a few times. The V call is TRBV12-5, the J call TRBJ2-1, with D hard to call. V was pared by 6 bases and J by 0 bases, with 9 bases between. The germline V gene has CDR1 LGHNT and CDR2 FRNRAP. The length of the CDR3 is 14 residues. In DNA form, the CDR3 reads TGTGCTAGTGGAACTGCCAGCTCCTACAATGAGCAGTTCTTC. It is translated as CASGTASSYNEQFF.

There are a few counts of this clonotype. The germline gene is not matched at one end of the junction; a read error may be the cause. As DNA, the CDR3 is TGTGCCAGCAGCTTAGGGGCTTCAGGGGGCTGGGAGCAGTCCTTC. The encoded protein is CASSLGASGGWEQSF. This chain joins TRBV11-2 and TRBJ2-1, with TRBD1 matching 8 bases. Germline CDR1 and CDR2: SGHAT and FQNNGV. This CDR3 has 15 residues.

This clonotype was seen repeatedly, ten times or more. CDR3 DNA sequence: TGTGCCAGCAGTGGCCCCCTGGGACAGGCGCCCCGTTTTGGCGAGCAGTACTTC. It is translated as CASSGPLGQAPRFGEQYF. The rearrangement links TRBV2 to TRBJ2-7; 8 positions match TRBD1. Trimming cost V 4 bases and J 6 bases; bases outside gene matches: 20. Germline V CDR1 and CDR2: SNHLY, FYNNEI. This CDR3 has 18 amino acids. The full variable domain, its missing parts supplied by reference TRBV2 and TRBJ2-7, is EPEVTQTPSHQVTQMGQEVILRCVPISNHLYFYWYRQILGQKVEFLVSFYNNEISEKSEIFDDQFSVERPDGSNFTLKIRSTKLEDSAMYFCASSGPLGQAPRFGEQYFGPGTRLTVT.

This clonotype has ten or more counts. V usage is TRBV5-1 and J usage is TRBJ2-2; 10 bases line up with TRBD2. The V gene end was trimmed by 1 base and the J gene end by 4 bases; junction bases not matched to a gene: 4. The CDR3 totals 16 residues. Germline lookup yields CDR1 SGHRS and CDR2 YFSETQ. CDR3 protein: CASSLPSGSSTGELFF. The CDR3 DNA reads TGCGCCAGCAGCTTGCCTAGCGGGAGCAGCACCGGGGAGCTGTTTTTT.

This clonotype was counted between two and nine times. The V and J genes are TRBV5-1 and TRBJ1-4; 7 nucleotides align to TRBD1. Trimming removed 4 bases from V and 0 bases from J; junction bases left unmatched: 6. The CDR3 totals 16 residues. CDR1 and CDR2 from the germline V gene are SGHRS and YFSETQ. CDR3 region: CASSRDRAATNEKLFF. CDR3 nucleotides: TGCGCCAGCAGCCGGGACAGAGCCGCAACTAATGAAAAACTGTTTTTT.

There are many counts of this clonotype. The chain has TRBV12-3 or TRBV12-4 and TRBJ2-7; 12 bases align to TRBD1. The CDR3 has 13 residues. The V and J ends lost 8 bases and 3 bases, in that order; junction bases with no gene match: 2. The CDR3 loop reads CASGTGGHYEQYF. CDR3 nucleotides: TGTGCCAGCGGGACAGGGGGCCACTACGAGCAGTACTTC.

This clonotype was observed many times. The chain recombines TRBV18 with TRBJ1-1; D is uncertain. CDR1 KGHSH and CDR2 LQKENI come from the germline V gene. Trimming took 4 bases from V and 3 from J, leaving 6 bases between them. The CDR3 totals 12 residues. CDR3 amino acids: CASSQEDTEAFF. CDR3 DNA sequence: TGTGCCAGCTCACAGGAGGACACTGAAGCTTTCTTT.

This clonotype has at least ten counts. V usage is TRBV7-9 and J usage is TRBJ2-3; D is possibly TRBD1 (5 bases). Germline CDR1 reads SEHNR; CDR2 reads FQNEAQ (reference sequence). Trimming left V 4 bases short and J 5 bases short, with 7 bases between. CDR3 length: 12 amino acids. The CDR3 region has the DNA TGTGCCAGCAGCTCACAGGAAGATACGCAGTATTTT. This encodes CASSSQEDTQYF. Drawing the rest from reference TRBV7-9 and TRBJ2-3, the complete variable domain is DTGVSQNPRHKITKRGQNVTFRCDPISEHNRLYWYRQTLGQGPEFLTYFQNEAQLEKSRLLSDRFSAERPKGSFSTLEIQRTEQGDSAMYLCASSSQEDTQYFGPGTRLTVL.

This clonotype was seen ten or more times. CDR3 DNA: TGTGCCAGCAGCTTTCGGGGGAGCCGCGGGGAGCTGTTTTTT. Encoded protein: CASSFRGSRGELFF. This chain links TRBV7-6 with TRBJ2-2; a weak D match, TRBD2 (6 bases). Looked up from germline, CDR1 is SGHVS and CDR2 is FNYEAQ. CDR3 length: 14 residues. Trimming pared 3 bases from V and 7 bases from J, leaving 12 bases between.

In its sample, this clonotype was seen many times. The chain has TRBV20-1 and TRBJ2-3; TRBD1 matches 7 bases. Germline V CDR1 and CDR2: DFQATT, SNEGSKA (reference sequence). The CDR3 is 15 residues long. The trim removed 3 bases at V and 3 bases at J, leaving 9 bases unmatched. Here the CDR3 DNA reads TGCAGTGCTAGTCCTCACAGGGGAAGGACAGATACGCAGTATTTT. Encoded protein: CSASPHRGRTDTQYF.

Details on this clonotype: With a much larger clone just one base away, this may be a read error. This sequence joins TRBV10-3 and TRBJ2-3; either TRBD1 or TRBD2 may supply D (6 bases each). The J call is doubtful: the DNA matches TRBJ2-1 better. The CDR3 runs 16 residues. Germline CDR1 ENHRY, CDR2 SYGVKD. CDR3 bases: TGTGCCATCAGTGAATCTTCATGGGGGGCTGGCAATAAGCAGTTCTTC. The encoded protein is CAISESSWGAGNKQFF.

This clonotype was observed at least ten times. The V call is TRBV24-1, the J call TRBJ2-1; TRBD2 matches at 10 bases. The germline CDR1 and CDR2 sequences are KGHDR and SFDVKD. The CDR3 has 17 residues. The trim removed 6 bases at V and 4 bases at J, leaving 11 bases unmatched. The CDR3 loop reads CATSSRAGGGSYNEQFF. The CDR3 bases are TGTGCCACCAGTTCCAGAGCGGGAGGGGGAAGTTACAATGAGCAGTTCTTC.

This clonotype was seen more than once but under ten times. The chain recombines TRBV20-1 with TRBJ1-2; weak D call: TRBD1 (5 bases). The CDR3 totals 14 residues. Germline-derived CDR1 and CDR2 are DFQATT and SNEGSKA (reference sequence). The germline V and J ends were trimmed by 2 bases and 8 bases, with 18 bases remaining between them. The CDR3 region has the DNA TGCAGTGCTAGACCTCGGGAGCAGGGAGGCGGCTACACCTTC. Its translation is CSARPREQGGGYTF.

There are many counts of this clonotype. This rearrangement joins TRBV20-1 to TRBJ1-1; D is possibly TRBD1 (6 bases). The germline gives CDR1 DFQATT, CDR2 SNEGSKA (reference sequence). Trimming pared 0 bases from V and 5 bases from J, leaving 13 bases between. This CDR3 has 14 residues. CDR3 protein: CSARDAQGTTEAFF. In nucleotides, the CDR3 is TGCAGTGCTAGAGATGCACAGGGAACAACTGAAGCTTTCTTT.

This sequence joins TRBV5-1 and TRBJ1-4; 9 bases agree with TRBD1. Germline CDR1 SGHRS, CDR2 YFSETQ. The CDR3 is 15 amino acids. With V trimmed by 4 bases and J by 8 bases, 9 bases remained unmatched. For the CDR3, the DNA is TGCGCCAGCAGCCCGGCGGACAGGGGAATCGAAAAACTGTTTTTT. Translating gives CASSPADRGIEKLFF. The full variable domain, in which reference TRBV5-1 and TRBJ1-4 provide the parts outside the CDR3, is KAGVTQTPRYLIKTRGQQVTLSCSPISGHRSVSWYQQTPGQGLQFLFEYFSETQRNKGNFPGRFSGRQFSNSRSEMNVSTLELGDSALYLCASSPADRGIEKLFFGSGTQLSVL.

This clonotype was detected a few times. The J gene is TRBJ2-7, the V gene TRBV7-9; D is possibly TRBD1 (6 bases). V lost 5 bases and J 3 bases, leaving 17 bases between the germline ends. The CDR3 is made up of 15 amino acids. Germline V gene sequence: CDR1 SEHNR, CDR2 FQNEAQ (reference sequence). CDR3 amino acids: CASSDQNRELYEQYF. CDR3 DNA sequence: TGTGCCAGCAGCGACCAAAACAGGGAACTCTACGAGCAGTACTTC.

This clonotype has ten or more counts. The genes are TRBV27 and TRBJ1-1; D might be TRBD1 (6 bases). CDR3 length: 13 residues. Trimming shortened V by 6 bases and J by 4 bases, and 12 bases separated the two germline ends. Germline values: CDR1 MNHEY, CDR2 SMNVEV (reference sequence). DNA of the CDR3: TGTGCCAGCAGCTTACAGGGATCCACTGAAGCTTTCTTT. Translating gives CASSLQGSTEAFF.

In the case of this clonotype: One end of the junction varies from germline; a read error may be responsible. The genes are TRBV19 and TRBJ1-5; 7 positions match TRBD1. CDR3 length: 13 amino acids. Germline loops: CDR1 LNHDA, CDR2 SQIVND (reference sequence). CDR3 in amino acids: CASMTGTNRPQHF. CDR3 DNA: TGTGCCAGTATGACAGGGACAAATCGGCCCCAGCATTTT.